The sample holds a few counts of the clone carrying this T cell receptor (beta chain). Its target is not known. The sample belongs to a study of identical twins. The CDR3 covers 17 residues. V gave up 6 bases and J gave up 0 bases, with 18 bases separating them. Germline values: CDR1 MDHEN, CDR2 SYDVKM. A universal primer site was added by template switching, and unique molecular identifiers were carried by the cDNA. Each CDR3 protein gets one entry after TCRdb re-called the 5' RACE reads with MiXCR. In the table there are some 590,000 distinct CDR3 sequences, 9.6% of which are singletons. General study findings and limits: While abundant cord blood beta clonotypes carried fewer insertions, memory repertoires showed no such pattern. Alpha sequences out of frame and shared by twins had excess low generation probability.

In addition, the sample was reused for a study of yellow fever vaccine responses in identical twins.

The receptor comes from a woman aged 18 to 35 in good health. The sample comprised PBMCs. The rearrangement links TRBV28 to TRBJ1-5; D is unclear. CDR3 residues: CASRVGRLEYSNQPQHF. The CDR3 DNA sequence: TGTGCCAGCAGGGTTGGGAGGCTCGAGTATAGCAATCAGCCCCAGCATTTT.